Below, one T cell receptor (beta chain) is given with its context. Its antigen remains undetermined. The record has no base qualities; no much larger clone is one base away. The CDR3 spans 13 residues, from the cysteine through the phenylalanine. Only the CDR3 part of the read is kept: 39 bases, read in frame from the first base. Compared with germline, V lacks 3 bases and J lacks 4 bases; bases without a gene match: 1. The CDR1 and CDR2 encoded by the germline V gene are SGHAT and FQNNGV. To sequence the TCRbeta CDR3 region, genomic DNA was isolated from the sorted cells. TCRbeta CDR3 regions were sequenced using the immunoSEQ Assay. The table was pulled from immuneACCESS by TCRdb, which kept in-frame rearrangements only. Such tables lose some clones; where checked, under half of the loss comes from unresolved V genes, and the rest has no known cause. The sample includes roughly 61,000 clones, with 87% observed a single time. The ten largest clones take up around 0.37% of the sample.

This sample was taken from a study of OX40 agonist ivuxolimab in advanced cancers. Regarding the complete study: Ivuxolimab was an agonistic, fully human IgG2 monoclonal antibody directed against OX40 (CD134), a costimulatory receptor. Intravenous ivuxolimab was administered to patients every 2 weeks at six dose levels: 0.01, 0.1, 0.3, 1.5, 3 and 10 mg/kg. Of the approximately 54 dose-escalation patients, hepatocellular carcinoma was present in 19, melanoma in around 15, renal cell carcinoma in 9 and head and neck cancer in 9. A male proportion of nearly 85% and a mean age of 60 years, ranging from 23 to 79, were recorded for the dose-escalation cohort. Prior anti-PD-1, anti-PD-L1 or anti-CTLA-4 therapy was permitted, and checkpoint inhibitors had been received by roughly two fifths of dose-escalation patients. Partial responses were achieved by three dose-escalation patients, of whom one had hepatocellular carcinoma and two had cutaneous melanoma. Peripheral TCRbeta sequencing was intended to test whether TCR sequence diversity was altered and clonal T-cell expansion was caused by ivuxolimab. The paper describes the monotherapy dose-escalation part (N = 52 patients) of the phase I trial of ivuxolimab. Points the paper makes about the study in general: The antigen specificity of the peripheral T cells that underwent clonal expansion was not determined. Low levels of normalized T-cell clonal expansion were also shown by some nonresponding patients. Clonal expansion of both CD4+ and CD8+ blood T cells was observed from baseline to week 6 at doses 0.1 to 3.0 mg/kg. After ivuxolimab, expanded clones were on average more numerous among CD8+ T cells than among CD4+ T cells. In partial responders in the 0.1-3.0 mg/kg groups, normalized peripheral clonal expansion was found to be among the lowest, especially among CD8+ T cells.

The trial excluded patients who had a history of autoimmune disease or who were on systemic immunosuppression. Peripheral blood for TCR sequencing was collected from all dose cohorts at baseline, on cycle 4 day 1, and on cycle 7 day 1. Samples came from an open-label, multicenter, first-in-human phase I dose-escalation trial of ivuxolimab. The trial enrolled adults with locally advanced or metastatic head and neck squamous cell, hepatocellular, melanoma or renal cell carcinoma. CD4+ and CD8+ T cells were sorted separately from peripheral blood before TCR sequencing. The sample consisted of CD4+ or CD8+ T cells sorted from blood, taken in a trial of the OX40 agonist ivuxolimab. The chain was built from TRBV11-2 and TRBJ1-2, with 8 middle bases fitting TRBD1. This sequence originates from an adult with an advanced solid tumor such as melanoma, head and neck, liver or kidney cancer. The DNA reads as follows: TGTGCCAGCAGCTTGGGACAGGCCTATGGCTACACCTTC. Translation gives CASSLGQAYGYTF.